The rows below give T cell receptor beta chains drawn from one sample of a study of vaccination effects on CD4 cells after COVID-19. TCRdb's table, derived via immunoSEQ multiplex PCR, lists solely in-frame clones and lacks some. The sample includes roughly 30,000 clones, about three quarters of them seen just once. The antigens of these receptors remain unknown. Material: CD4+ T cells from PBMCs cultured without peptide, obtained after COVID-19 vaccination. Every receptor here comes from a human donor who had a prior SARS-CoV-2 infection. The CDR3 runs from the conserved cysteine through the conserved F or W. A D gene is named only where the DNA matches it firmly. The size field is filled for only some rows; it gives once, few, many or a size class.

J gene	V gene	D gene	clone size	CDR3 protein	CDR3 DNA
TRBJ1-4	TRBV9	.	.	CASSVCFVEGMLTNEKLFF	TGTGCCAGCAGCGTTTGCTTCGTTGAGGGGATGTTGACTAATGAAAAACTGTTTTTT
TRBJ1-1	TRBV6-5	.	.	CASSSEGTNTEAFF	TGTGCCAGCAGCAGTGAGGGGACCAACACTGAAGCTTTCTTT
TRBJ2-1	TRBV18	TRBD2	few	CASSPPWREGPVEQFF	TGTGCCAGCTCACCTCCGTGGCGGGAGGGCCCGGTTGAGCAGTTCTTC
TRBJ2-2	TRBV3-1/TRBV3-2	TRBD1	.	CASSQDYGTFGTGTSVGELFF	TGTGCCAGCAGCCAAGATTACGGGACGTTTGGGACAGGGACATCGGTCGGGGAGCTGTTTTTT
TRBJ1-3	TRBV23-1	TRBD1	.	CASSQSTDRETGNTIYF	TGCGCCAGCAGTCAGTCGACGGACAGGGAGACTGGAAACACCATATATTTT
TRBJ1-2	TRBV3-1/TRBV3-2	.	.	CASSQDHIYGYTF	TGTGCCAGCAGCCAAGATCACATCTATGGCTACACCTTC
TRBJ2-2	TRBV24-1	TRBD2	few	CATSDTGLASSTGELFF	TGTGCCACCAGTGACACCGGACTAGCGAGCTCGACCGGGGAGCTGTTTTTT
TRBJ2-1	TRBV2	.	.	CASSTTSDNEQFF	TGTGCCAGCAGTACAACCAGCGACAATGAGCAGTTCTTC
TRBJ1-2	TRBV3-1/TRBV3-2	.	.	CASSQADRWGYGYTF	TGTGCCAGCAGCCAAGCAGATAGGTGGGGGTATGGCTACACCTTC
TRBJ2-3	TRBV7-9	.	.	CASSLGRQYF	TGTGCCAGCAGCTTAGGACGTCAGTATTTT
TRBJ2-6	TRBV6-1	TRBD1	once	CASSDRGSANVLTF	TGTGCCAGCAGTGACAGGGGGTCAGCCAACGTCCTGACTTTC
TRBJ2-1	TRBV18	.	.	CASSPPRQGPNEQFF	TGTGCCAGCTCACCACCTCGGCAGGGGCCCAATGAGCAGTTCTTC
TRBJ1-5	TRBV11-3	.	.	CASSLDPSQPQHF	TGTGCCAGCAGCTTAGACCCCAGTCAGCCCCAGCATTTT
TRBJ2-1	TRBV4-1	TRBD2	few	CASSHQIGLAGGSYNEQFF	TGCGCCAGCAGCCATCAAATCGGACTAGCGGGAGGCTCCTACAATGAGCAGTTCTTC
TRBJ2-5	TRBV5-4	TRBD2	.	CASGVAGIPGTQYF	TGTGCCAGCGGTGTAGCGGGGATCCCCGGGACCCAGTACTTC
TRBJ1-5	TRBV19	TRBD1	.	CASSWTGYNQPQHF	TGTGCCAGTAGTTGGACAGGGTACAATCAGCCCCAGCATTTT
TRBJ2-6	TRBV30	.	.	CAWSNGAGANVLTF	TGTGCCTGGAGTAATGGGGCCGGGGCCAACGTCCTGACTTTC
TRBJ1-5	TRBV6-2/TRBV6-3	TRBD1	.	CASSRRAGGTSNQPQHF	TGTGCCAGCAGCCGGAGAGCAGGGGGGACTAGCAATCAGCCCCAGCATTTT
TRBJ1-1	TRBV6-5	.	.	CASSISGPFTEAFF	TGTGCCAGCAGCATTTCCGGTCCTTTTACTGAAGCTTTCTTT
TRBJ1-5	TRBV11-2	.	.	CASSLALYQPQHF	TGTGCCAGCAGCTTAGCCCTTTATCAGCCCCAGCATTTT
TRBJ2-3	TRBV28	.	.	CASSLRRAGTDTQYF	TGTGCCAGCAGTTTACGGCGGGCTGGCACAGATACGCAGTATTTT
TRBJ2-6	TRBV24-1	TRBD1	.	CATSDPGGLGSGANVLTF	TGTGCCACCAGTGATCCAGGGGGCCTGGGGTCTGGGGCCAACGTCCTGACTTTC
TRBJ2-5	TRBV13	.	once	CASSLEVQETQYF	TGTGCCAGCAGCTTAGAGGTACAAGAGACCCAGTACTTC
TRBJ1-2	TRBV28	.	.	CASSLPGKAYGYTF	TGTGCCAGCAGTTTGCCAGGAAAAGCCTATGGCTACACCTTC
TRBJ1-1	TRBV5-1	.	.	CASSLRAGGTEAFF	TGCGCCAGCAGCTTGAGGGCGGGGGGCACTGAAGCTTTCTTT
TRBJ2-7	TRBV3-1/TRBV3-2	.	.	CASSQYGTGIYEQYF	TGTGCCAGCAGTCAGTACGGGACCGGGATCTACGAGCAGTACTTC
TRBJ1-5	TRBV6-5	TRBD1	.	CASSPGQPNQPQHF	TGTGCCAGCAGCCCGGGACAGCCCAATCAGCCCCAGCATTTT
TRBJ2-3	TRBV20-1	.	.	CSAAFRDTQYF	TGCAGTGCGGCGTTTAGGGATACGCAGTATTTT
TRBJ2-5	TRBV7-3	.	.	CASARDYQETQYF	TGTGCCAGCGCCCGGGACTACCAAGAGACCCAGTACTTC
TRBJ2-3	TRBV18	.	.	CASSPRTSTDTQYF	TGTGCCAGCTCACCACGGACTAGCACAGATACGCAGTATTTT
TRBJ2-7	TRBV9	TRBD2	.	CASSVGWGGEQYF	TGTGCCAGCAGCGTAGGCTGGGGGGGCGAGCAGTACTTC
TRBJ2-5	TRBV5-1	.	.	CASGYSRAIQETQYF	TGCGCCAGCGGCTACTCCAGGGCTATTCAAGAGACCCAGTACTTC
TRBJ2-2	TRBV4-2	TRBD2	.	CASSQSGRTRNTGELFF	TGTGCCAGCAGCCAGTCCGGGAGGACCCGGAACACCGGGGAGCTGTTTTTT
TRBJ2-3	TRBV12-2	.	.	CASRLHRLAGGRASTDTQYF	TGTGCAAGTCGCTTACACAGACTAGCGGGAGGGCGGGCTAGCACAGATACGCAGTATTTT
TRBJ2-7	TRBV2	.	.	CASRGAGYEQYF	TGTGCCAGCAGAGGGGCGGGGTACGAGCAGTACTTC
TRBJ1-3	TRBV5-1	.	.	CASSLGTDGNTIYF	TGCGCCAGCAGCTTAGGGACGGATGGAAACACCATATATTTT
TRBJ2-2	TRBV4-3	.	.	CASSQRLGYTGELFF	TGCGCCAGCAGCCAACGACTAGGGTACACCGGGGAGCTGTTTTTT
TRBJ1-5	TRBV18	.	.	CASSPGQIGNQPQHF	TGTGCCAGCTCACCCGGGCAGATTGGAAATCAGCCCCAGCATTTT
TRBJ1-2	TRBV6-5	.	.	CASRNSGGYGYTF	TGTGCCAGCAGGAACTCGGGGGGGTATGGCTACACCTTC
TRBJ1-4	TRBV4-2	.	.	CASSQGGTANEKLFF	TGTGCCAGCAGCCAAGGCGGGACGGCTAATGAAAAACTGTTTTTT
TRBJ1-3	TRBV7-9	.	few	CASSLAGQGNTIYF	TGTGCCAGCAGCTTAGCTGGGCAGGGAAACACCATATATTTT
TRBJ2-1	TRBV6-5	TRBD1	.	CASRSTGGAEFF	TGTGCCAGCAGAAGCACAGGGGGCGCCGAGTTCTTC
TRBJ1-4	TRBV19	TRBD1	.	CASSMTGGAANEKLFF	TGTGCCAGTAGTATGACAGGGGGCGCGGCTAATGAAAAACTGTTTTTT
TRBJ2-1	TRBV5-6	.	few	CASSFTGANLYNEQFF	TGTGCCAGCAGCTTTACCGGGGCCAACCTCTACAATGAGCAGTTCTTC
TRBJ2-2	TRBV12-5	TRBD2	.	CASGLPRGGLSTGELFF	TGTGCTAGTGGTTTGCCCCGGGGGGGGCTGAGCACCGGGGAGCTGTTTTTT
TRBJ2-1	TRBV5-6	.	.	CASSLWNEQFF	TGTGCCAGCAGCTTATGGAATGAGCAGTTCTTC
TRBJ2-5	TRBV2	.	.	CASSDVAGETQYF	TGTGCCAGCAGTGATGTCGCGGGAGAGACCCAGTACTTC
TRBJ1-1	TRBV2	.	.	CASSPTGILNTEAFF	TGTGCCAGCAGCCCCACAGGGATTTTGAACACTGAAGCTTTCTTT
TRBJ2-3	TRBV6-4	TRBD1	.	CASSDFRDRDNPDTQYF	TGTGCCAGCAGTGACTTTCGGGACAGGGATAATCCAGATACGCAGTATTTT
TRBJ2-2	TRBV24-1	TRBD1	once	CATSDPPGQKNTGELFF	TGTGCCACCAGTGATCCGCCGGGACAGAAGAACACCGGGGAGCTGTTTTTT
TRBJ1-2	TRBV19	TRBD1	.	CASSITRTGGYYGYTF	TGTGCCAGTAGTATTACCCGAACAGGGGGCTACTATGGCTACACCTTC